These 21 T cell receptor beta chains share one sample of origin, sequenced in a study of CD8+ T cells in alopecia areata. As the sequencing template, cDNA was produced by extracting RNA and reverse transcribing it. Clones were read by immunoSEQ multiplex PCR, and TCRdb kept only the in-frame ones, dropping some. The table includes 100,000 to 150,000 clones, almost 50% detected once. This material consisted of CD8+ T cells sorted from blood, taken at week 0. The source is a human donor with alopecia areata.

The chain carries TRBV6-5 and TRBJ1-2; D possibly corresponds to TRBD1 (5 bases). Germline V gives CDR1 MNHEY, CDR2 SVGAGI. V lost 5 bases and J lost 4, with 11 bases in between. The CDR3 consists of 13 residues. CDR3 residues: CASSPGAVYGYTF. CDR3 nucleotides: TGTGCCAGCAGTCCCGGGGCAGTCTATGGCTACACCTTC.

V usage is TRBV7-9 and J usage is TRBJ1-3; TRBD1 might be the D (5 bases). This CDR3 has 15 amino acids. Germline V lookup: CDR1 SEHNR, CDR2 FQNEAQ (reference sequence). Trimming removed 5 bases from V and 5 bases from J, with 16 bases in between. The CDR3 loop is CASSRGTEERNTIYF. The CDR3 coding sequence is TGTGCCAGCAGCCGAGGGACCGAAGAAAGAAACACCATATATTTT.

This clone was seen more than once but under ten times. The chain joins TRBV13 to TRBJ2-7, with a weak D call TRBD1 (6 bases). V gave up 1 base and J gave up 6 bases, with 10 bases separating them. The CDR3 consists of 13 residues. Germline V CDR1 and CDR2: PRHDT, FYEKMQ (reference sequence). CDR3 nucleotide sequence: TGTGCCAGCAGCTTAGAGGGGGTCCTCGAGCAGTACTTC. It encodes CASSLEGVLEQYF.

This chain connects TRBV6-5 to TRBJ2-3; TRBD1 might be the D (6 bases). CDR1 and CDR2 (germline): MNHEY, SVGAGI. V was shortened by 5 bases and J by 0 bases, with 12 bases between the two germline ends. CDR3 length equals 15 residues. Written as DNA, the CDR3 is TGTGCCAGCAGTGGTCCAGGGGCTAGCACAGATACGCAGTATTTT. Protein: CASSGPGASTDTQYF.

The V and J genes are TRBV15 and TRBJ1-5; D uncertain. Germline V gives CDR1 LNHNV, CDR2 YYDKDF (reference sequence). The CDR3 extends over 12 amino acids. V was clipped by 5 bases and J by 4 bases, with 6 bases between them. Written as DNA, the CDR3 is TGTGCCACCAGCGACACGAATCAGCCCCAGCATTTT. Protein product: CATSDTNQPQHF.

The chain uses TRBV7-8 and TRBJ1-4; perhaps TRBD1 as D (5 bases). This CDR3 has 16 residues. V was trimmed by 3 bases and J by 4 bases, leaving 15 bases between them. Looked up from germline, CDR1 is SGHVS and CDR2 is FQNEAQ. The DNA for the CDR3 is TGTGCCAGCAGCTTTCTCCGGCGGGGGATTAATGAAAAACTGTTTTTT. It translates to CASSFLRRGINEKLFF.

The chain recombines TRBV27 with TRBJ1-1; 7 bases map to TRBD1. V shed 2 bases and J 11 bases; nucleotides not matched to a gene: 8. CDR3 length equals 13 residues. Germline CDR1 is MNHEY and CDR2 is SMNVEV (reference sequence). CDR3 amino acids: CASSLRQGPGAFF. The CDR3 coding sequence is TGTGCCAGCAGTTTAAGACAGGGCCCAGGCGCTTTCTTT.

The CDR3, as DNA: TGTGCCAGCAGCGGGACAGGGGCCCACGAGCAGTACTTC. Translated, it gives CASSGTGAHEQYF. J is TRBJ2-7 and V is TRBV9, with 9 nucleotides matching TRBD1. Germline V gene data show CDR1 as SGDLS and CDR2 as YYNGEE. This CDR3 spans 13 amino acids. J lost 5 bases, V lost 3 bases, and 3 bases had no gene match. Looking up the rest from reference TRBV9 and TRBJ2-7 gives the full variable domain: DSGVTQTPKHLITATGQRVTLRCSPRSGDLSVYWYQQSLDQGLQFLIQYYNGEERAKGNILERFSAQQFPDLHSELNLSSLELGDSALYFCASSGTGAHEQYFGPGTRLTVT.

This rearrangement joins TRBV7-2 to TRBJ2-7, with TRBD2 identical over 11 bases. Germline lookup yields CDR1 SGHTA and CDR2 FQGNSA. With 4 bases clipped from V and 0 bases from J, the junction kept 5 bases outside the gene matches. CDR3 length: 16 amino acids. The DNA for the CDR3 is TGTGCCAGCAGCTGGACTAGCGGGCCCCTCTCCTACGAGCAGTACTTC. As protein: CASSWTSGPLSYEQYF.

This clone showed up just a few times. J is TRBJ1-5 and V is TRBV7-8, with 8 bases fitting TRBD1. CDR1 and CDR2 (germline): SGHVS, FQNEAQ. CDR3 length: 14 amino acids. V trimming: 5 bases; J trimming: 7 bases; junction bases outside the gene matches: 7. The CDR3 DNA sequence: TGTGCCAGCAGCCCCTGGACAGGGAAACAGCCCCAGCATTTT. This encodes CASSPWTGKQPQHF.

This clone showed up just a few times. The rearrangement links TRBV10-3 to TRBJ1-6; D might be TRBD1 (6 bases). This CDR3 is 13 amino acids long. Trimming pared 7 bases from V and 7 bases from J, leaving 11 bases between. Per the germline V gene, CDR1 is ENHRY and CDR2 is SYGVKD. The CDR3 coding sequence is TGTGCCATCAAGGCAGGGGAGAATTCACCCCTCCACTTT. Its translation: CAIKAGENSPLHF.

This clone has only one observation. This chain connects TRBV7-8 to TRBJ2-2; D possibly matches TRBD1 or TRBD2 (6 bases each). V was pared by 8 bases and J by 0 bases, with 16 bases between. CDR1 and CDR2 from the germline V gene are SGHVS and FQNEAQ. The CDR3 runs to 16 residues. This chain's CDR3 is CASFLWRDTNTGELFF. The CDR3 DNA follows: TGTGCCAGCTTCCTCTGGCGGGACACGAACACCGGGGAGCTGTTTTTT.

CDR3 nucleotide sequence: TGTGCCAGCAGCCCCTCATGGGGCGCTGAAGCTTTCTTT. This sequence encodes CASSPSWGAEAFF. The chain recombines TRBV9 with TRBJ1-1; D might be TRBD1 (5 bases). The germline V gene encodes CDR1 SGDLS and CDR2 YYNGEE. V lost 4 bases, J lost 6 bases, and 13 bases lay in between. The CDR3 covers 13 residues.

This chain uses TRBV30 with TRBJ2-3; 10 positions agree with TRBD2. V shed 4 bases, J shed 3 bases, and the junction held 7 bases outside the gene matches. Germline V lookup: CDR1 GTSNPN, CDR2 SVGIG (reference sequence). The length of the CDR3 is 15 residues. The CDR3 protein is CAWNTIAGGTDTQYF. In nucleotides, the CDR3 is TGTGCCTGGAATACAATAGCGGGGGGAACAGATACGCAGTATTTT.

This clone has a single count. The chain links TRBV7-6 to TRBJ2-5; D is perhaps TRBD2 (6 bases). Germline V gene lookup returns CDR1 SGHVS and CDR2 FNYEAQ. CDR3 size: 14 residues. The ends were cut back, 5 bases at V and 1 base at J, with 11 bases in the middle. CDR3 DNA sequence: TGTGCCAGCAGCCCCACTAGCTCCCAAGAGACCCAGTACTTC. It yields the protein CASSPTSSQETQYF.

The chain has TRBV18 and TRBJ2-7; TRBD1 is a possible D gene (5 bases). The V end was cut by 3 bases, the J end by 2 bases, with 14 bases between. This CDR3 spans 15 amino acids. Germline CDR1 and CDR2: KGHSH and LQKENI. CDR3 DNA: TGTGCCAGCTCACCCCTGACAGATAGTACCTACGAGCAGTACTTC. This sequence encodes CASSPLTDSTYEQYF.

The chain links TRBV11-1 to TRBJ1-1, with a possible D match to TRBD1 (5 bases). Germline V gene sequence: CDR1 SGHAT, CDR2 FQDESV (reference sequence). V was clipped by 5 bases and J by 0 bases, with 16 bases between them. The CDR3 is 16 amino acids. The CDR3 is CASSPLIGAMNTEAFF. CDR3 sequence (DNA): TGTGCCAGCAGCCCTCTGATTGGGGCAATGAACACTGAAGCTTTCTTT. The full variable domain, rest sourced from reference TRBV11-1 and TRBJ1-1, is EAEVAQSPRYKITEKSQAVAFWCDPISGHATLYWYRQILGQGPELLVQFQDESVVDDSQLPKDRFSAERLKGVDSTLKIQPAELGDSAMYLCASSPLIGAMNTEAFFGQGTRLTVV.

The V and J genes are TRBV10-3 and TRBJ2-1; tentative D call: TRBD1 (6 bases). CDR3 length equals 15 residues. CDR1 is ENHRY, CDR2 SYGVKD, per germline. Trimming removed 0 bases from V and 5 bases from J, with 11 bases in between. CDR3 region: CAISESTGVNNEQFF. As DNA, the CDR3 is TGTGCCATCAGTGAGTCGACAGGCGTAAACAATGAGCAGTTCTTC.

The chain is built from TRBV5-6 and TRBJ1-6, with D unclear. There are 14 residues in the CDR3. V was pared by 0 bases and J by 8 bases, with 9 bases between. The germline gives CDR1 SGHDT, CDR2 YYEEEE. The CDR3 loop reads CASSLEGLDSPLHF. In DNA form, the CDR3 reads TGTGCCAGCAGCTTGGAAGGGTTGGATTCACCCCTCCACTTT.

The chain carries TRBV14 and TRBJ2-5; D not resolved. Trimming pared 1 base from V and 4 bases from J, leaving 16 bases between. The CDR3 is made up of 16 amino acids. CDR1 is SGHDN and CDR2 is FVKESK in the germline V gene. The CDR3 nucleotides are TGTGCCAGCAGCCAAGTGGAAAGAGAGGATGGAGAGACCCAGTACTTC. Translated: CASSQVEREDGETQYF.

Concerning this clone: At one boundary the junction diverges from the germline segment, which might be a read error. The chain combines TRBV5-6 with TRBJ2-7, with D possibly TRBD1 on 6 matching bases. The CDR3 loop spans 13 amino acids. Germline V gene sequence: CDR1 SGHDT, CDR2 YYEEEE. This chain's CDR3 is CASSWTGTWNELF. In nucleotides, the CDR3 is TGTGCCAGCAGCTGGACCGGGACATGGAACGAACTATTC.